The 7 T cell receptor beta chains presented below share a single source sample, sequenced in a study of cytomegalovirus exposure and HLA in healthy donors. The PCR had 60 Vbeta and 13 Jbeta primers. Data came from immunoSEQ multiplex PCR; TCRdb stores just in-frame clones and leaves some out. The table records roughly 93,000 clones, 65% to 80% of them present only once. Sequenced: PBMCs. All receptors derive from a man aged 40-49 years in good health and CMV-seronegative.

The table lists this clone with a few counts. The genes are TRBV6-5 and TRBJ2-5, with 7 nucleotides matching TRBD1. The better agreement between TRBJ2-7 and the DNA end casts doubt on the J call. The CDR3 length is 13 residues. The germline CDR1 and CDR2 sequences are MNHEY and SVGAGI. The CDR3 reads CASEGGDSYEQYF. The CDR3 DNA reads as TGTGCCAGCGAAGGGGGCGACTCCTACGAGCAGTACTTC.

This chain links TRBV9 with TRBJ2-1, with TRBD2 matching over 7 bases. The CDR3 runs 17 residues. With V trimmed by 0 bases and J by 4 bases, 10 bases remained unmatched. CDR1 and CDR2 from the germline V gene are SGDLS and YYNGEE. The CDR3 loop is CASSVGGGRRGYNEQFF. The DNA for the CDR3 is TGTGCCAGCAGCGTAGGGGGGGGGAGGCGCGGGTACAATGAGCAGTTCTTC.

This clone appeared a few times. This chain links TRBV30 with TRBJ2-7; D possibly corresponds to TRBD2 (5 bases). V lost 3 bases and J 6 bases, leaving 18 bases between the germline ends. The germline gives CDR1 GTSNPN, CDR2 SVGIG (reference sequence). This CDR3 region has 14 residues. Here the CDR3 DNA reads TGTGCCTGGAGCTCGAGGGTAGTCTTAAGCGAGCAGTACTTC. Translating gives CAWSSRVVLSEQYF.

The chain has TRBV7-3 and TRBJ1-2; unclear D gene. Trimming cost V 3 bases and J 4 bases, with 12 bases left between them. Germline assignment: CDR1 SGHTA and CDR2 FQGTGA. There are 14 residues in the CDR3. In DNA form, the CDR3 reads TGTGCCAGCAGCTTTTGGCCGTCGCTCTATGGCTACACCTTC. Translation: CASSFWPSLYGYTF.

The rearrangement uses TRBV29-1 and TRBJ2-1, with TRBD1 matching over 7 bases. The germline CDR1 and CDR2 sequences are SQVTM and ANQGSEA. There are 15 residues in the CDR3. The trim removed 4 bases at V and 0 bases at J, leaving 6 bases unmatched. The CDR3, as DNA: TGCAGCGTTGGGGTAGGGGGCGGCTCCTACAATGAGCAGTTCTTC. Its protein product is CSVGVGGGSYNEQFF.

This chain uses TRBV4-3 with TRBJ1-1, with TRBD1 identical over 9 bases. The germline CDR1 and CDR2 sequences are LGHNA and YSLEER. The CDR3 loop spans 14 amino acids. Losses at the gene ends were 4 bases for V and 6 bases for J; bases not matched to a gene: 6. The CDR3 here is CASSPTGGVAEAFF. DNA of the CDR3: TGCGCCAGCAGCCCAACAGGGGGCGTAGCTGAAGCTTTCTTT.

V is TRBV4-1 and J is TRBJ2-7; TRBD2 is a possible D gene (5 bases). Trimming removed 4 bases at V and 0 bases at J, with 13 bases between. The germline V gene has CDR1 MGHRA and CDR2 YSYEKL. The CDR3 runs 15 residues. As DNA, the CDR3 is TGCGCCAGCAGCCCCCAGACTACGGGCTCCTACGAGCAGTACTTC. Translated, it gives CASSPQTTGSYEQYF.